This T cell receptor (beta chain) was sequenced in a study of T cells in Graves' hyperthyroidism and ophthalmopathy. Germline V gene data show CDR1 as SSHAT and CDR2 as FNYEAQ (reference sequence). The V and J ends lost 5 bases and 2 bases respectively, with 12 bases between them. The CDR3 consists of 14 residues. Study conclusions and caveats: The model forecast ophthalmopathy, anticipating it by a median roughly 6.3 months before onset.

Turning to this clonotype: Its antigen remains unknown.

Using RNA transcripts as the source, TCR beta CDR3 regions were amplified. First-round RT-PCR targeting the TCR CDR3 was performed with the HTBI primer set. From the multiplex PCR reads, TCRdb called clonotypes with MiXCR, one entry per CDR3 protein. Of a few hundred thousand distinct CDR3 sequences listed, around 14% were seen once; the top ten hold approximately 7.4%. The specimen was blood. This rearrangement joins TRBV7-7 to TRBJ2-5, with D perhaps matching TRBD2 (7 bases). This TCR was sampled from a woman in her 30s with Graves' hyperthyroidism. In DNA form, the CDR3 reads TGTGCCAGCAGCCGAGGGGGGGATCAAGAGACCCAGTACTTC. Protein sequence: CASSRGGDQETQYF.